Sequencing of this T cell receptor (beta chain) was carried out in a study of identical twins listed by TCRdb under 2016. As for the study more broadly: The study deep-sequenced TCR alpha and beta repertoires from monozygotic twins, unrelated adults of various ages and cord blood to test whether fetal clonotypes persist. To rule out contamination, replicate twin experiments were performed at different times with different library preparation protocols. The study at large found these results: Conclusions relied on cross-sectional statistical analysis, since the same donors could not be followed over many years. Recombination models systematically underestimated out-of-frame TCR alpha sharing in monozygotic twins but agreed with sharing between unrelated individuals. Invariant T cells such as MAIT and iNKT could partly confound zero-insertion analyses, though diverse VJ usage argued against this for most clonotypes. Compared with coincidental sharing between unrelated individuals, out-of-frame TCR alpha sequences shared between twins had an excess of sequences with low generation probability. Abundant cord blood beta clonotypes carried fewer insertions; young adult naive repertoires showed a weaker similar trend, while memory repertoires showed none. In beta out-of-frame sequences, excess twin sharing was weaker, because having fewer shared sequences lowered the signal-to-noise ratio.

All donors were healthy Caucasians. Three pairs of female monozygotic twins, all aged about 18 to 30 years, were included in the twin cohort. Positive isolation kits from Invitrogen were used to isolate the CD4+ and CD8+ T cell populations. Library preparation used 5' RACE. Instrument on record: Illumina HiSeq 2000. A universal primer binding site was introduced by template switching, and a unique molecular identifier was present in the final cDNA, enabling accurate counting of TCR cDNA molecules. Specific primers in the conserved constant-segment region were used to synthesize first-strand cDNA for TCR alpha and beta chains. To control for contamination, each cDNA library was double barcoded with a SMART-Mk sample barcode plus Illumina barcodes. TruSeq adapter sequences and Illumina sample barcodes were added in two successive PCR steps. TCR alpha and beta cDNA libraries were sequenced on the Illumina HiSeq platform with custom primers. The original methods were these. MiGEC processed the raw reads to extract unique molecular identifiers, while MiXCR was used to determine the CDR3 positions. For each individual, recombination models were inferred using an EM algorithm with the repgenHMM and IGoR tools. The analysis of shared clonotypes was done with the tcR package in R, with sharing normalized by the product of cloneset sizes. To study raw recombination without the effects of thymic and clonal selection, out-of-frame nonproductive sequences were analyzed. Through fastp at Q25 and MiXCR, TCRdb rebuilt clones from the public reads, retaining in-frame beta chains. Duplicate CDR3 protein sequences are folded into a single record with the most common DNA and genes. What appears here as the V and J calls and clone size reflects TCRdb's work, not the paper's. Present in this sample are some 230,000 distinct CDR3 sequences, roughly 7.1% of which were seen just once. 14% to 15% of the sample is in the top ten clones.

This clonotype was picked up many times. Its antigen has not been determined. No much larger clonotype is one base removed from it; base qualities were not supplied. The CDR3, from cysteine to phenylalanine, totals 12 residues. This entry keeps only the CDR3 DNA: 36 bases, framed from base 1. V drops 3 bases and J drops 4 bases, leaving 6 bases in between. CDR1 and CDR2 (MGHDK, SYGVNS) derive from the germline V gene. These data were also reused for a study on T cells expressing NK-cell markers. Looking at the second paper: Three sorted T-cell subsets (CD3+CD56+NKG2C+, CD3+CD56+NKG2C- and CD3+CD56-NKG2C+) from under ten donors had their TCR beta-chain repertoires profiled. Seven of the eight sequenced donors were HCMV-seropositive and one was HCMV-seronegative. In several experiments an anti-gammadeltaTCR antibody was added to restrict sorting to alphabetaTCR-expressing T cells. For about 6 donors, the dominant CD3+CD56+NKG2C+ clonotypes were among the top 10 CD8+ clonotypes and accounted for roughly 1.0-7.5% of CD8+ T cells. Those dominant clonotypes were again the most abundant among CD3+CD56-NKG2C+ cells in a few donors, at roughly 25-60.1%. Whether the expanded NKG2C-expressing T cell clones were specific for HCMV antigens was left unclear. The eight sequenced donors were randomly selected healthy volunteers, three men and five women. HCMV-specific IgG was detected in serum with a commercial ELISA kit to determine HCMV serostatus. MIGEC was used to demultiplex reads and group the reads by UMI, and MiTCR was used to assemble and quantify clonotypes. Only TCR cDNA sequences supported by at least two reads were kept to exclude erroneous sequences. The tcR package was used for downstream repertoire analysis, with clonotypes matched between fractions based on CDR3 nucleotide sequence plus V segment. VDJmatch was used to annotate antigen specificity against VDJdb, with one amino acid substitution in CDR3 permitted.

The chain links TRBV25-1 with TRBJ1-1; the D gene is not confidently resolved. What was sequenced was CD8+ T cells sorted from blood. The clonotype originates from a woman aged 18-35 years in good health. The DNA reads as follows: TGTGCCAGCAGTGACAGAATCACTGAAGCTTTCTTT. The resulting protein is CASSDRITEAFF.